A single sample gave rise to the 7 T cell receptor beta chains below, sequenced in a study of cytomegalovirus exposure and HLA in healthy donors (dated by TCRdb to about 2017). The library was made by the immunoSEQ multiplex PCR assay. For the multiplex PCR, a mixture combining 60 forward primers for TCR Vbeta segments and 13 reverse primers for TCR Jbeta segments was used. The table comes from immuneACCESS by way of TCRdb, which keeps in-frame sequences with V and J called. Part of the clones is missing from these tables; in studies checked, under half for an unresolved V gene and the rest for unknown reasons. This sample comprises roughly 180,000 clones, 75% to 80% of them detected only once. The ten largest clones add up to approximately 2.9% of the sample. Source material: PBMCs. Source of these receptors: a female donor in good health and CMV-seronegative.

The rearrangement links TRBV11-3 to TRBJ1-2; a weak D match, TRBD1 (6 bases). The germline CDR1 and CDR2 sequences are SGHNT and YENEEA. CDR3 length: 16 amino acids. V was trimmed by 0 bases and J by 8 bases, leaving 19 bases between them. As DNA, the CDR3 is TGTGCCAGCAGCTTAGACCCAGCTTCGGGGGGCCGGGGCTACACCTTC. Translated, it gives CASSLDPASGGRGYTF.

The V call is TRBV5-5, the J call TRBJ2-5; D not resolved. V was trimmed by 0 bases and J by 2 bases, leaving 5 bases between them. The CDR3 is made up of 13 amino acids. Germline values: CDR1 SGHKS, CDR2 YYEKEE (reference sequence). As DNA, the CDR3 is TGTGCCAGCAGCTTGGTTCTTCAAGAGACCCAGTACTTC. The encoded protein is CASSLVLQETQYF.

The gene calls are TRBV5-4 and TRBJ2-7; 7 bases fit TRBD2. Germline CDR1 is SGHNT and CDR2 is YYREEE (reference sequence). With 0 bases clipped from V and 4 bases from J, the junction kept 1 base outside the gene matches. The CDR3 length is 13 residues. The CDR3 DNA follows: TGTGCCAGCAGCTTGGGGGGGGGTTACGAGCAGTACTTC. Translation gives CASSLGGGYEQYF. The full variable domain, in which reference TRBV5-4 and TRBJ2-7 provide the parts outside the CDR3, is ETGVTQSPTHLIKTRGQQVTLRCSSQSGHNTVSWYQQALGQGPQFIFQYYREEENGRGNFPPRFSGLQFPNYSSELNVNALELDDSALYLCASSLGGGYEQYFGPGTRLTVT.

The chain has TRBV11-3 and TRBJ2-3; 12 bases align to TRBD1. Germline CDR1 and CDR2: SGHNT and YENEEA. This CDR3 spans 17 amino acids. V was clipped by 0 bases and J by 1 base; unmatched bases: 2. This CDR3 is CASSLDGTGGGTDTQYF. In DNA form, the CDR3 reads TGTGCCAGCAGCTTAGACGGGACAGGGGGCGGCACAGATACGCAGTATTTT.

As DNA, the CDR3 is TGTGCCAGCACCACCCAGGGAGGGGCCGGGGAGCTGTTTTTT. Translating it yields CASTTQGGAGELFF. The V and J genes are TRBV28 and TRBJ2-2, with 7 bases lining up with TRBD2. V was clipped by 7 bases and J by 6 bases; unmatched bases: 8. CDR1 is MDHEN and CDR2 is SYDVKM in the germline V gene. The CDR3 consists of 14 residues.

This chain connects TRBV15 to TRBJ2-7, with D perhaps matching TRBD2 (6 bases). CDR1 and CDR2 from the germline V gene are LNHNV and YYDKDF (reference sequence). The CDR3 sequence is 15 residues long. V shed 0 bases and J shed 6 bases, with 15 bases lying between them. Here the CDR3 reads CATSRDLGGMGEQYF. The DNA of the CDR3 is TGTGCCACCAGCAGAGATCTGGGGGGAATGGGCGAGCAGTACTTC.

The J gene is TRBJ1-2, the V gene TRBV6-5, with TRBD1 matching 10 bases. The germline V gene encodes CDR1 MNHEY and CDR2 SVGAGI. The V and J ends lost 2 bases and 13 bases, in that order; junction bases with no gene match: 13. The CDR3 sequence is 15 residues long. CDR3 bases: TGTGCCAGCAGTTACATGACAGGGGGCGGGGGCCATATCACCTTC. It is translated as CASSYMTGGGGHITF.